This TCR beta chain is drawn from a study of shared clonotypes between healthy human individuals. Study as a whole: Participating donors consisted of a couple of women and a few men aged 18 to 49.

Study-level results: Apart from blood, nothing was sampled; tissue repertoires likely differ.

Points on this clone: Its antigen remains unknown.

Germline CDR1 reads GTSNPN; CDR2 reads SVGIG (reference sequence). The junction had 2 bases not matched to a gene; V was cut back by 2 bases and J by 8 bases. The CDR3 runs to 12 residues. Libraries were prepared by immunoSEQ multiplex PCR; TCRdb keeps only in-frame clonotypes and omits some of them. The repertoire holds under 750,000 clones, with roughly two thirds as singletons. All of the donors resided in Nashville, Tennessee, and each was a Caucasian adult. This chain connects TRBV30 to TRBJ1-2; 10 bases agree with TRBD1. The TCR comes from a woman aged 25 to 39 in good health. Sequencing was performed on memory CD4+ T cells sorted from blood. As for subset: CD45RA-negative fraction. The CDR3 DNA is TGTGCCTGGAGTCGGGACAGGGGAGGCTACACCTTC. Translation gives CAWSRDRGGYTF.